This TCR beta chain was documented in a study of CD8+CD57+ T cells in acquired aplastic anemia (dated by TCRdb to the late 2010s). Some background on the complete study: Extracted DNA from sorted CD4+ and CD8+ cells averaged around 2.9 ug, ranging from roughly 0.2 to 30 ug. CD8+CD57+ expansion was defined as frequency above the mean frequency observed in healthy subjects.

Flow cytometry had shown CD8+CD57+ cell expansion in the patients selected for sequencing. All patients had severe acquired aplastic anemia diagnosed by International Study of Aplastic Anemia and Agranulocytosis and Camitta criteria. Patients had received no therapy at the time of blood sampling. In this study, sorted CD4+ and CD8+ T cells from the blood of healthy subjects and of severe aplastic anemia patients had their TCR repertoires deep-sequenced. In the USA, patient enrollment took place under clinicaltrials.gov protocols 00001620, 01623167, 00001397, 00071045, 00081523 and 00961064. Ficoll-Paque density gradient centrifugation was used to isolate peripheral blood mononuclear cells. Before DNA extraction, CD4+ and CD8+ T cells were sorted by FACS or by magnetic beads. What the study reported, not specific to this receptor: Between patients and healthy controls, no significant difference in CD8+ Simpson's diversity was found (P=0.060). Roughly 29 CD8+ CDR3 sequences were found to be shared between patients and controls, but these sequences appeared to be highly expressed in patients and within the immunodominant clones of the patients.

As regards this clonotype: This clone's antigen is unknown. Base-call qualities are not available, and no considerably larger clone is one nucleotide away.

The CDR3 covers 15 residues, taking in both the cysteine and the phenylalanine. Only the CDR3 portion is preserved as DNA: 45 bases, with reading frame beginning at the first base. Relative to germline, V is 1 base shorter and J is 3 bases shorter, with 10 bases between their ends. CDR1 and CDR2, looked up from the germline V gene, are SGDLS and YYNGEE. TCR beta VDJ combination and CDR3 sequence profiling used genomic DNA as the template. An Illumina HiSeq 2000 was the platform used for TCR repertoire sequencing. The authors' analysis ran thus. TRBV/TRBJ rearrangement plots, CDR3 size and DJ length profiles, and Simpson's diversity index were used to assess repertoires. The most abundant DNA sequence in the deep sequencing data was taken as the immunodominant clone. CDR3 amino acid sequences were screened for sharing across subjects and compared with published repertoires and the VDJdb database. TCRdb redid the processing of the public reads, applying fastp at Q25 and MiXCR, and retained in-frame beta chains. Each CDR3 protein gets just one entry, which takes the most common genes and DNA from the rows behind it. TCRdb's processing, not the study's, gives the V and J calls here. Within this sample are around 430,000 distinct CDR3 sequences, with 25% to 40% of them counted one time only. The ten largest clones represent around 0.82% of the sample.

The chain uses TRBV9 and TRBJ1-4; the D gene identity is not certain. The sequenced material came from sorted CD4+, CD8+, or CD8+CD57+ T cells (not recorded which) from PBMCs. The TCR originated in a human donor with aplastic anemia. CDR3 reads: CASSVRSGSNEKLFF. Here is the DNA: TGTGCCAGCAGCGTACGTTCTGGGTCTAATGAAAAACTGTTTTTT.